Listed below are T cell receptor beta chains from one sample, sequenced in a study of cytomegalovirus exposure and HLA in healthy donors. Profiling relied on immunoSEQ multiplex PCR, and the TCRdb table lists in-frame clones only, not all of them. The sample records over 130,000 clones, more than 65% being singletons. The specimen was PBMCs. All receptors come from a woman in her 30s in good health and CMV-seronegative. Both conserved end residues are part of each CDR3. D genes are given only for firm matches. Some rows have no size entry. The others give once, few or many, or a class for an expanded clone.

abundance: once; v_gene: TRBV5-1; d_gene: TRBD2; j_gene: TRBJ2-1; CDR3aa: CASRRTGTSGRAGSYNEQFF; CDR3nt: TGCGCCAGCAGGCGGACCGGGACTAGCGGGAGGGCCGGCTCCTACAATGAGCAGTTCTTC
abundance: .; v_gene: TRBV7-9; d_gene: .; j_gene: TRBJ1-3; CDR3aa: CASSFWRTAGNTIYF; CDR3nt: TGTGCCAGCAGCTTCTGGAGGACAGCTGGAAACACCATATACTTT
abundance: .; v_gene: TRBV6-1; d_gene: TRBD1; j_gene: TRBJ1-2; CDR3aa: CASSEAGQDYGYTF; CDR3nt: TGTGCCAGCAGTGAAGCCGGACAGGACTATGGCTACACCTTC
abundance: .; v_gene: TRBV29-1; d_gene: .; j_gene: TRBJ2-5; CDR3aa: CSVGANQETQYF; CDR3nt: TGCAGCGTTGGAGCGAATCAAGAGACCCAGTACTTC
abundance: .; v_gene: TRBV30; d_gene: TRBD1; j_gene: TRBJ2-7; CDR3aa: CAWERQGYEQYF; CDR3nt: TGTGCCTGGGAAAGACAGGGCTACGAGCAGTACTTC
abundance: .; v_gene: TRBV7-3; d_gene: TRBD2; j_gene: TRBJ2-1; CDR3aa: CASSFAAGAGYNEQFF; CDR3nt: TGTGCCAGCAGCTTTGCAGCGGGAGCGGGGTACAATGAGCAGTTCTTC
abundance: .; v_gene: TRBV9; d_gene: .; j_gene: TRBJ2-2; CDR3aa: CASSPYTGELFF; CDR3nt: TGTGCCAGCAGCCCCTACACCGGGGAGCTGTTTTTT
abundance: few; v_gene: TRBV9; d_gene: TRBD2; j_gene: TRBJ2-1; CDR3aa: CASSVALGEGHNEQFF; CDR3nt: TGTGCCAGCAGCGTAGCCTTGGGGGAGGGCCACAATGAGCAGTTCTTC
abundance: few; v_gene: TRBV30; d_gene: .; j_gene: TRBJ1-6; CDR3aa: CAWDSGSSYNSPLHF; CDR3nt: TGTGCCTGGGACTCGGGGAGCTCCTATAATTCACCCCTCCACTTT
abundance: .; v_gene: TRBV28; d_gene: TRBD1; j_gene: TRBJ2-5; CDR3aa: CASRPTGLGETQYF; CDR3nt: TGTGCCAGCAGACCGACAGGGTTGGGAGAGACCCAGTACTTC
abundance: .; v_gene: TRBV5-5; d_gene: TRBD2; j_gene: TRBJ2-1; CDR3aa: CASSLVAGGLYNEQFF; CDR3nt: TGTGCCAGCAGCTTAGTAGCGGGAGGGCTCTATAATGAGCAGTTCTTC
abundance: .; v_gene: TRBV2; d_gene: TRBD1; j_gene: TRBJ1-5; CDR3aa: CASSEGQGAQPQHF; CDR3nt: TGTGCCAGCAGTGAAGGCCAGGGGGCTCAGCCCCAGCATTTT
abundance: .; v_gene: TRBV5-4; d_gene: TRBD1; j_gene: TRBJ1-1; CDR3aa: CASSEDRGHTEAFF; CDR3nt: TGTGCCAGCAGCGAAGACAGGGGGCACACTGAAGCTTTCTTT
abundance: few; v_gene: TRBV7-3; d_gene: .; j_gene: TRBJ2-5; CDR3aa: CASSFPGETQYF; CDR3nt: TGTGCCAGCAGCTTCCCGGGGGAGACCCAGTACTTC
abundance: .; v_gene: TRBV6-5; d_gene: .; j_gene: TRBJ1-2; CDR3aa: CASSYSEGGGGYTF; CDR3nt: TGTGCCAGCAGTTACTCAGAGGGGGGGGGTGGCTACACCTTC
abundance: .; v_gene: TRBV11-1; d_gene: .; j_gene: TRBJ2-1; CDR3aa: CASSRGNYNEQFF; CDR3nt: TGTGCCAGCTCCCGCGGGAACTACAATGAGCAGTTCTTC
abundance: few; v_gene: TRBV6-5; d_gene: TRBD2; j_gene: TRBJ2-3; CDR3aa: CASRGGLAGTDTQYF; CDR3nt: TGTGCCAGCAGGGGGGGACTAGCGGGCACAGATACGCAGTATTTT
abundance: .; v_gene: TRBV6-1; d_gene: .; j_gene: TRBJ2-7; CDR3aa: CASSIGAQAYEQYF; CDR3nt: TGTGCCAGCAGTATAGGGGCTCAGGCCTACGAGCAGTACTTC
abundance: .; v_gene: TRBV30; d_gene: TRBD1; j_gene: TRBJ1-4; CDR3aa: CAWSGPGQAVEKLFF; CDR3nt: TGTGCCTGGAGTGGGCCGGGACAGGCTGTTGAAAAACTGTTTTTT
abundance: .; v_gene: TRBV7-2; d_gene: TRBD2; j_gene: TRBJ2-1; CDR3aa: CASSFDSGSYNEQFF; CDR3nt: TGTGCCAGCAGCTTCGATAGCGGGTCCTACAATGAGCAGTTCTTC
abundance: once; v_gene: TRBV7-9; d_gene: .; j_gene: TRBJ1-3; CDR3aa: CASSLGASDSGNTIYF; CDR3nt: TGTGCCAGCAGCTTGGGGGCCTCTGACTCTGGAAACACCATATATTTT
abundance: few; v_gene: TRBV5-8; d_gene: .; j_gene: TRBJ2-6; CDR3aa: CAGVRRGSSSGANVLTF; CDR3nt: TGTGCCGGAGTCAGGAGGGGTTCTAGCTCTGGGGCCAACGTCCTGACTTTC
abundance: .; v_gene: TRBV27; d_gene: TRBD2; j_gene: TRBJ2-3; CDR3aa: CASSLAGVGPDTQYF; CDR3nt: TGTGCCAGCAGCTTAGCGGGAGTTGGGCCAGATACGCAGTATTTT
abundance: .; v_gene: TRBV28; d_gene: .; j_gene: TRBJ2-2; CDR3aa: CASRRDFNTGELFF; CDR3nt: TGTGCCAGCAGGAGGGATTTCAACACCGGGGAGCTGTTTTTT
abundance: few; v_gene: TRBV6-1; d_gene: .; j_gene: TRBJ1-5; CDR3aa: CASSRGTNQPQHF; CDR3nt: TGTGCCAGCAGTAGGGGCACGAATCAGCCCCAGCATTTT
abundance: few; v_gene: TRBV5-4; d_gene: TRBD2; j_gene: TRBJ2-5; CDR3aa: CASTLGGGLNQETQYF; CDR3nt: TGTGCCAGCACCTTGGGCGGGGGGCTAAACCAAGAGACCCAGTACTTC
abundance: once; v_gene: TRBV11-1; d_gene: .; j_gene: TRBJ2-7; CDR3aa: CASSLSRDYEQYF; CDR3nt: TGTGCCAGCAGTTTAAGTCGGGACTACGAGCAGTACTTC
abundance: .; v_gene: TRBV7-9; d_gene: TRBD1; j_gene: TRBJ1-2; CDR3aa: CASSPGTEGYGYTF; CDR3nt: TGTGCCAGCAGCCCAGGGACAGAGGGCTATGGCTACACCTTC
abundance: .; v_gene: TRBV6-6; d_gene: .; j_gene: TRBJ2-7; CDR3aa: CASSYGQGSYEQYF; CDR3nt: TGTGCCAGCAGTTACGGGCAGGGGTCCTACGAGCAGTACTTC
abundance: .; v_gene: TRBV7-2; d_gene: .; j_gene: TRBJ2-1; CDR3aa: CASSLGVGQPMNEQFF; CDR3nt: TGTGCCAGCAGCTTAGGGGTGGGGCAACCCATGAATGAGCAGTTCTTC
abundance: .; v_gene: TRBV28; d_gene: .; j_gene: TRBJ1-2; CDR3aa: CASSPIARTEYDGYTF; CDR3nt: TGTGCCAGCAGTCCTATCGCAAGGACAGAATACGATGGCTACACCTTC
abundance: once; v_gene: TRBV19; d_gene: TRBD1; j_gene: TRBJ1-4; CDR3aa: CASSSRQGIAWGEKLFF; CDR3nt: TGTGCCAGTAGTTCGAGACAGGGAATTGCGTGGGGTGAAAAACTGTTTTTT
abundance: .; v_gene: TRBV2; d_gene: .; j_gene: TRBJ2-4; CDR3aa: CASRKTRGSSTGHIQYF; CDR3nt: TGTGCCAGCAGGAAGACTAGAGGGTCGTCGACCGGGCACATTCAGTACTTC
abundance: .; v_gene: TRBV6-6; d_gene: TRBD1; j_gene: TRBJ2-1; CDR3aa: CASSGNRGRGYNEQFF; CDR3nt: TGTGCCAGCAGTGGCAACAGGGGGCGAGGATACAATGAGCAGTTCTTC
abundance: few; v_gene: TRBV7-8; d_gene: .; j_gene: TRBJ1-2; CDR3aa: CASSVETAIYGYTF; CDR3nt: TGTGCCAGCAGCGTAGAGACAGCTATCTATGGCTACACCTTC
abundance: .; v_gene: TRBV28; d_gene: .; j_gene: TRBJ1-1; CDR3aa: CATLVGSTEAFF; CDR3nt: TGTGCCACCCTCGTGGGGAGTACTGAAGCTTTCTTT
abundance: .; v_gene: TRBV7-7; d_gene: .; j_gene: TRBJ1-1; CDR3aa: CASSLGQNTEAFF; CDR3nt: TGTGCTAGCAGCTTAGGGCAGAACACTGAAGCTTTCTTT
abundance: .; v_gene: TRBV7-3; d_gene: .; j_gene: TRBJ1-2; CDR3aa: CASSLSGGISNYGYTF; CDR3nt: TGTGCCAGCAGCTTAAGTGGCGGGATTTCGAACTATGGCTACACCTTC
abundance: .; v_gene: TRBV28; d_gene: TRBD1; j_gene: TRBJ2-5; CDR3aa: CASSFRFRIVDRGHETQYF; CDR3nt: TGTGCCAGCAGTTTTAGATTCCGGATCGTAGACAGGGGGCATGAGACCCAGTACTTC
abundance: .; v_gene: TRBV21-1; d_gene: .; j_gene: TRBJ2-1; CDR3aa: CASSKAPTAASYNEQFF; CDR3nt: TGTGCCAGCAGCAAAGCGCCTACAGCTGCGTCCTACAATGAGCAGTTCTTC
abundance: few; v_gene: TRBV2; d_gene: TRBD1; j_gene: TRBJ2-1; CDR3aa: CASGTGIYNEQFF; CDR3nt: TGTGCCAGCGGGACAGGGATTTACAATGAGCAGTTCTTC